This TCR beta chain was identified in a study of post-analysis software for immune sequencing data. Broader study findings: Among a few TRBV segments more frequent in patients than controls were TRBV5-6, TRBV5-1 and TRBV20-1.

Comment on this clonotype: What it binds is not known.

The CDR3 totals 14 residues. V was shortened by 3 bases and J by 6 bases, with 12 bases between the two germline ends. Prepared TCR beta cDNA libraries contained unique molecular identifiers. TCRdb ran MiXCR on the PCR reads and lists one entry per CDR3 protein. The repertoire consists of roughly 600,000 distinct CDR3 sequences, with about 40% occurring once and the leading ten covering under 2%. J is TRBJ2-1 and V is TRBV12-3 or TRBV12-4; D remains unclear. The sample was blood. This receptor was identified in a girl aged 5 to 17 with multiple sclerosis. CDR3 protein: CASSFRNPANEQFF. The DNA for the CDR3 is TGTGCCAGCAGTTTTAGAAACCCGGCCAATGAGCAGTTCTTC.